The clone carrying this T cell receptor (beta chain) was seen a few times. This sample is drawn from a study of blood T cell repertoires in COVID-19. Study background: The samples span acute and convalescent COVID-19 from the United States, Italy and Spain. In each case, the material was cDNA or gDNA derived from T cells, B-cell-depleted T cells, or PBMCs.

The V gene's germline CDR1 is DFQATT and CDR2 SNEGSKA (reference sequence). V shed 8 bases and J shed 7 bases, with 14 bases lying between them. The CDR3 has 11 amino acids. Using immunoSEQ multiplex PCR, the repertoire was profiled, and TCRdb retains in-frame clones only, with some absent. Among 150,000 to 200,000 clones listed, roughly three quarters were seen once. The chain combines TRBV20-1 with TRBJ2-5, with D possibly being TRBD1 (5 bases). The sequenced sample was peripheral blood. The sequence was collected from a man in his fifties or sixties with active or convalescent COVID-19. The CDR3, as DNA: TGCAGTCGATATCGAAGGGGGACCCAGTACTTC. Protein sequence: CSRYRRGTQYF.